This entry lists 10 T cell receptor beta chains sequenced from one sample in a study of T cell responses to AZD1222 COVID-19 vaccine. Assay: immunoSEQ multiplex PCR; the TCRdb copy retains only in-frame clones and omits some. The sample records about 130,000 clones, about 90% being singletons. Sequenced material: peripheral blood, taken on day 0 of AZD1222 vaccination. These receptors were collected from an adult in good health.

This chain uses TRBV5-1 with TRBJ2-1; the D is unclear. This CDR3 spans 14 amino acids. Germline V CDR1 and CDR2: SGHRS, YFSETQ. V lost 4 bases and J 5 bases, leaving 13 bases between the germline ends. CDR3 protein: CASSPTLRHNEQFF. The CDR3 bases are TGCGCCAGCAGCCCCACGCTCCGCCACAATGAGCAGTTCTTC.

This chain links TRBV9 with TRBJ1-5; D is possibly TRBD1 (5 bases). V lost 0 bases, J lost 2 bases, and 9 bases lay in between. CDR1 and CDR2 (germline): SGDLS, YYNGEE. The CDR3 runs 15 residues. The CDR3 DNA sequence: TGTGCCAGCAGCGTAGGGGGGGAAGGCAATCAGCCCCAGCATTTT. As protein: CASSVGGEGNQPQHF.

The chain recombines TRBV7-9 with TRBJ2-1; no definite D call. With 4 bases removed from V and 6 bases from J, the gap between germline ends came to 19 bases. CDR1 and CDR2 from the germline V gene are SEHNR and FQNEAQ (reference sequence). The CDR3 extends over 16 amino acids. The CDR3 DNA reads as TGTGCCAGCAGCTCCCATCCCGGCTTGATAAGCAATGAGCAGTTCTTC. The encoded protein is CASSSHPGLISNEQFF. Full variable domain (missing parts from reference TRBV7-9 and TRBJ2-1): DTGVSQNPRHKITKRGQNVTFRCDPISEHNRLYWYRQTLGQGPEFLTYFQNEAQLEKSRLLSDRFSAERPKGSFSTLEIQRTEQGDSAMYLCASSSHPGLISNEQFFGPGTRLTVL.

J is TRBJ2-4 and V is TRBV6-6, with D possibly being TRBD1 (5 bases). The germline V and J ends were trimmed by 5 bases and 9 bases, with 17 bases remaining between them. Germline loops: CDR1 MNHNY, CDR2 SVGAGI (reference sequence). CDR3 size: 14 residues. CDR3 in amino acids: CASSDATALGIQYF. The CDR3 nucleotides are TGTGCCAGCAGTGACGCGACAGCCCTGGGCATTCAGTACTTC.

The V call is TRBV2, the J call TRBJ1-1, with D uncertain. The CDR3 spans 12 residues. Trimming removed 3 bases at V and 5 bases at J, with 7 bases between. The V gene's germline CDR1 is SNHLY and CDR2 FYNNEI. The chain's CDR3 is CASSDRRTEAFF. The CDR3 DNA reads TGTGCCAGCAGTGACAGGAGGACTGAAGCTTTCTTT. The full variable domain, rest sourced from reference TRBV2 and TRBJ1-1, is EPEVTQTPSHQVTQMGQEVILRCVPISNHLYFYWYRQILGQKVEFLVSFYNNEISEKSEIFDDQFSVERPDGSNFTLKIRSTKLEDSAMYFCASSDRRTEAFFGQGTRLTVV.

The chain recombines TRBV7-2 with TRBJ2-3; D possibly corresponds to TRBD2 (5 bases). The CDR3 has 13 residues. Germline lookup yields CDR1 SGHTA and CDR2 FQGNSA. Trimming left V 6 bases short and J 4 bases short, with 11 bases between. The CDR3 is CASREVIPDTQYF. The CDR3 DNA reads TGTGCCAGCAGGGAGGTGATCCCAGATACGCAGTATTTT.

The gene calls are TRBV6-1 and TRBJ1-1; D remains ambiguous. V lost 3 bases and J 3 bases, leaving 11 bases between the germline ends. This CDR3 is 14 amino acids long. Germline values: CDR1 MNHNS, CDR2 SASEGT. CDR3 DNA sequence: TGTGCCAGCAGTGACAATCTGGAGGACACTGAAGCTTTCTTT. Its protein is CASSDNLEDTEAFF.

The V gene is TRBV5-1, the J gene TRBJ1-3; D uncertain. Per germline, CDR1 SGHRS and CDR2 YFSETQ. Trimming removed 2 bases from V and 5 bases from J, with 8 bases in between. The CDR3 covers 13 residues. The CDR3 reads CASSFENRNTIYF. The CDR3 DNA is TGCGCCAGCAGCTTCGAAAACAGAAACACCATATATTTT.

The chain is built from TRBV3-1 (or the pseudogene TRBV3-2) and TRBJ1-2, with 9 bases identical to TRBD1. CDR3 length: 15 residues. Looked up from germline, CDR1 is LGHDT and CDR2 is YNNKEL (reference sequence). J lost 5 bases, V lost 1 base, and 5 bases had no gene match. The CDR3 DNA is TGTGCCAGCAGCCAAGCTGGGACAGGGCGGTATGGCTACACCTTC. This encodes CASSQAGTGRYGYTF.

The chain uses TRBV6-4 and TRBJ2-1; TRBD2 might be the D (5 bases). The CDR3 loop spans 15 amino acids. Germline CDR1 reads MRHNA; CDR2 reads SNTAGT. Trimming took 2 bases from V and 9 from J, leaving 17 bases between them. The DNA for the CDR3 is TGTGCCAGCAGTGACGGGAGCGTGGGAGCTGGTGAGCAGTTCTTC. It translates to CASSDGSVGAGEQFF.